This TCR beta chain was captured by sequencing in a study of T cells in Graves' hyperthyroidism and ophthalmopathy. Looking at the study overall: Once the initial diagnosis was made, peripheral blood was obtained before any treatment. Overall study findings and caveats: From stable hyperthyroidism, ophthalmopathy was set apart by a 13 V-J model. Blood also carried most thyroid clonotypes expanded above 0.001.

Researchers amplified the TCR beta CDR3 regions from RNA transcripts. Primed by the HTBI set, a first-round RT-PCR was run on the TCR CDR3. TCRdb reprocessed the multiplex PCR reads via MiXCR and lists one record per CDR3 protein. The top ten clones hold approximately 10% of a sample with 650,000 to 750,000 distinct CDR3 sequences, 11% to 15% of them seen once. The CDR3 has 14 residues. Germline V gene data show CDR1 as MDHEN and CDR2 as SYDVKM. V was cut by 5 bases and J by 7 bases, with 14 bases left in between. On this clonotype: Antigen unknown.

Sequenced sample: blood. The rearrangement uses TRBV28 and TRBJ1-4, with no clear D. This TCR was sampled from a woman between 18 and 30 years old with Graves' hyperthyroidism. CDR3 nucleotide sequence: TGTGCCAGCAGTCCCCCGACAAGAGTTGAAAAACTGTTTTTT. It encodes CASSPPTRVEKLFF.